The 23 T cell receptor beta chains reported below all come from one sample, sequenced in a study of T cells in Graves' hyperthyroidism and ophthalmopathy (dated by TCRdb to between 2018 and 2020). The library was prepared using multiplex PCR. The instrument was an Illumina HiSeq 2000. The TCR beta CDR3 regions were amplified from the RNA transcripts. The TCR CDR3 was subjected to a first round of RT-PCR using the HTBI primer set and the Qiagen OneStep RT-PCR kit. TCRdb trimmed public reads at Q25 via fastp, called clones via MiXCR and kept in-frame beta chains. Every distinct CDR3 protein forms one entry, paired with its most common genes and DNA. A total of about 290,000 distinct CDR3 sequences appear in this sample, roughly 15% of them only once. Of the sample, 7.9% is held by the ten largest clones. The sample taken for sequencing was blood. These receptors were collected from a woman aged 40 to 55 with Graves' hyperthyroidism.

On this clonotype itself: This clone may be a read error of a much larger clone one base away. V gene TRBV11-3 combines with J gene TRBJ2-5; 11 bases align to TRBD2. CDR1 and CDR2 from the germline V gene are SGHNT and YENEEA. The CDR3 totals 15 residues. CDR3 sequence: CASSPGLAGREIQYF. Written as DNA, the CDR3 is TGTGCCAGCAGCCCCGGACTAGCGGGTCGGGAGATCCAGTACTTC.

This clonotype was seen repeatedly, ten times or more. This chain links TRBV12-3 or TRBV12-4 with TRBJ2-5; D possibly corresponds to TRBD1 (6 bases). This CDR3 has 15 amino acids. V was trimmed by 7 bases and J by 8 bases, leaving 23 bases between them. The CDR3 DNA reads as TGTGCCAGCATGGAATTGGGGGCAGGTCGGAACACCCAGTACTTC. Residues: CASMELGAGRNTQYF.

This clonotype was seen at least ten times. This chain uses TRBV12-3 or TRBV12-4 with TRBJ1-6, with 9 bases lining up with TRBD1. V dropped 4 bases and J dropped 7; count of bases not matched to a gene: 2. This CDR3 is 14 amino acids long. This CDR3 reads CASSWDRVNSPLHF. CDR3 DNA sequence: TGTGCCAGCAGTTGGGACAGGGTGAATTCACCCCTCCACTTT.

Many counts were recorded for this clonotype. V and J are TRBV12-5 and TRBJ1-5, with D possibly matching TRBD1 (6 bases). Germline values: CDR1 LGHNT, CDR2 FRNRAP. V lost 6 bases, J lost 4 bases, and 13 bases lay in between. The CDR3 is 14 amino acids. CDR3 nucleotides: TGTGCTAGTGGCGGGGGCTATGGGAATCAGCCCCAGCATTTT. Its protein product is CASGGGYGNQPQHF.

The sample holds many counts of this clonotype. This rearrangement joins TRBV10-3 to TRBJ1-2, with D perhaps TRBD1 (5 bases). The CDR3 is 14 amino acids. Looked up from germline, CDR1 is ENHRY and CDR2 is SYGVKD. Deletions cut 8 bases from V and 2 bases from J, with 15 bases between. CDR3 sequence: CAIPGKQLNYGYTF. As DNA, the CDR3 is TGTGCCATCCCAGGGAAACAGCTAAACTATGGCTACACCTTC.

This clonotype was counted ten times or more. The CDR3 region is CASSNRGGPTDTQYF. CDR3 sequence (DNA): TGTGCCAGCAGCAATAGGGGGGGACCCACAGATACGCAGTATTTT. The chain couples TRBV11-2 to TRBJ2-3; the D gene is possibly TRBD2 (7 bases). Trimming stripped 5 bases from V and 2 bases from J, with 14 bases between. The CDR3 is made up of 15 amino acids. Germline V gives CDR1 SGHAT, CDR2 FQNNGV.

This clonotype was counted at least ten times. This rearrangement joins TRBV3-1 to TRBJ1-3, with 8 bases identical to TRBD1. Germline CDR1 and CDR2: LGHDT and YNNKEL (reference sequence). J lost 4 bases, V lost 3 bases, and 8 bases had no gene match. The CDR3 length is 16 residues. The CDR3 loop is CASSHPIDRGGNTIYF. The CDR3, as DNA: TGTGCCAGCAGCCATCCTATAGACAGGGGCGGAAACACCATATATTTT.

This clonotype was recorded at least ten times. The rearrangement links TRBV12-3 or TRBV12-4 to TRBJ1-5; D unclear. This CDR3 has 15 amino acids. Trimming removed 6 bases from V and 0 bases from J, with 12 bases in between. The CDR3 loop is CASRVGTDSNQPQHF. Written as DNA, the CDR3 is TGTGCCAGCAGGGTGGGAACAGATAGCAATCAGCCCCAGCATTTT.

In the case of this clonotype: The junction departs from germline at one end; a sequencing error may be responsible. The chain combines TRBV28 with TRBJ2-7, with 10 positions matching TRBD2. Germline-derived CDR1 and CDR2 are MDHEN and SYDVKM. This CDR3 spans 14 amino acids. The CDR3 nucleotides read TGTGTCAGCGTACCTAGCGGGAGTTCCCACGAGCAGTACTTC. Translated, it gives CVSVPSGSSHEQYF.

J is TRBJ2-5 and V is TRBV4-1; D remains ambiguous. The V gene lost 5 bases and the J gene lost 1 base, with 8 bases spanning the gap. Germline lookup yields CDR1 MGHRA and CDR2 YSYEKL. The CDR3 runs 13 residues. As DNA, the CDR3 is TGCGCCAGCAGCGTGCCTAGCCAAGAGACCCAGTACTTC. This sequence encodes CASSVPSQETQYF.

The genes are TRBV5-5 and TRBJ2-1, with 9 bases that match TRBD2. Germline CDR1 SGHKS, CDR2 YYEKEE (reference sequence). Losses at the gene ends were 4 bases for V and 9 bases for J; bases not matched to a gene: 5. The CDR3 totals 13 residues. The CDR3 bases are TGTGCCAGCAGCCGGACTAGCGCGGGTGAGCAGTTCTTC. It yields the protein CASSRTSAGEQFF. Full variable domain (remainder filled in from reference TRBV5-5 and TRBJ2-1): DAGVTQSPTHLIKTRGQQVTLRCSPISGHKSVSWYQQVLGQGPQFIFQYYEKEERGRGNFPDRFSARQFPNYSSELNVNALLLGDSALYLCASSRTSAGEQFFGPGTRLTVL.

This clonotype was picked up a small number of times. The chain links TRBV16 to TRBJ2-4, with D possibly TRBD2 on 6 matching bases. CDR1 KGHSY and CDR2 FQNENV come from the germline V gene. The CDR3 sequence is 16 residues long. Deletions cut 4 bases from V and 6 bases from J, with 19 bases between. The CDR3 protein is CASSLKAGLGGNIQYF. As DNA, the CDR3 is TGTGCCAGCAGCCTGAAGGCGGGATTAGGTGGAAACATTCAGTACTTC. The whole variable domain, remainder taken from reference TRBV16 and TRBJ2-4, is GEEVAQTPKHLVRGEGQKAKLYCAPIKGHSYVFWYQQVLKNEFKFLISFQNENVFDETGMPKERFSAKCLPNSPCSLEIQATKLEDSAVYFCASSLKAGLGGNIQYFGAGTRLSVL.

In this sample, this clonotype turned up many times. This sequence joins TRBV30 and TRBJ1-1; D not resolved. CDR3 length equals 12 residues. CDR1 and CDR2 from the germline V gene are GTSNPN and SVGIG (reference sequence). V was shortened by 4 bases and J by 1 base, with 7 bases between the two germline ends. In nucleotides, the CDR3 is TGTGCCTGGAATGCCCAGAACACTGAAGCTTTCTTT. Amino acids: CAWNAQNTEAFF.

This clonotype was observed many times. The CDR3 reads CSAPESSNYGYTF. The CDR3 DNA reads TGCAGTGCTCCGGAGAGCTCTAACTATGGCTACACCTTC. This chain joins TRBV20-1 and TRBJ1-2; D ambiguous. The CDR3 is 13 amino acids. V was cut by 5 bases and J by 0 bases, with 10 bases left in between. CDR1 and CDR2 (germline): DFQATT, SNEGSKA (reference sequence).

This clonotype was picked up many times. The V call is TRBV28, the J call TRBJ2-7, with D possibly TRBD2 on 5 matching bases. CDR1 is MDHEN and CDR2 is SYDVKM in the germline V gene. The CDR3 loop spans 12 amino acids. Trimming left V 5 bases short and J 4 bases short, with 9 bases between. The CDR3 loop reads CASSHGKYEQYF. Here the CDR3 DNA reads TGTGCCAGCAGTCACGGGAAGTACGAGCAGTACTTC.

There are a few counts of this clonotype. The DNA for the CDR3 is TGTGCCAGCAGCCGAGGATTCGGGAGGGAAAAACTGTTTTTT. Residues: CASSRGFGREKLFF. The chain links TRBV7-8 to TRBJ1-4; no reliable D call. Trimming pared 5 bases from V and 8 bases from J, leaving 15 bases between. The CDR3 runs to 14 residues. Germline CDR1 and CDR2: SGHVS and FQNEAQ.

J is TRBJ2-3 and V is TRBV11-2; 7 nucleotides align to TRBD1. V lost 8 bases, J lost 1 base, and 12 bases stayed unmatched. This CDR3 comprises 16 residues. Per the germline V gene, CDR1 is SGHAT and CDR2 is FQNNGV. CDR3 protein: CASSPARDSGTDTQYF. The CDR3 DNA reads as TGTGCCAGCTCACCCGCCAGGGACAGCGGCACAGATACGCAGTATTTT.

This clonotype was seen many times. This rearrangement joins TRBV27 to TRBJ1-2; maybe TRBD1 (5 bases). The CDR3 loop spans 15 amino acids. V dropped 6 bases and J dropped 6 bases, with 20 bases sitting between them. Germline V gives CDR1 MNHEY, CDR2 SMNVEV (reference sequence). CDR3 nucleotides: TGTGCCAGCAGCGTAACAGGAGTCGTTGGGGATGGCTACACCTTC. It codes for CASSVTGVVGDGYTF.

The rearrangement joins TRBV6-1 to TRBJ1-3; D not resolved. The CDR3 is 15 amino acids. The V gene's germline CDR1 is MNHNS and CDR2 SASEGT. With 4 bases removed from V and 0 bases from J, the gap between germline ends came to 10 bases. CDR3 nucleotide sequence: TGTGCCAGCAGTGTAGTCCCCCGCTCTGGAAACACCATATATTTT. This gives the protein CASSVVPRSGNTIYF.

This clonotype has ten or more counts. The rearrangement uses TRBV6-5 and TRBJ1-1; D perhaps matches TRBD1 (5 bases). CDR1 and CDR2 from the germline V gene are MNHEY and SVGAGI. The CDR3 contains 15 residues. V dropped 2 bases and J dropped 5 bases, with 15 bases sitting between them. The CDR3 DNA reads TGTGCCAGCAGTTACAGTGGGACCTTGGGAACTGAAGCTTTCTTT. Its protein is CASSYSGTLGTEAFF.

This clonotype was detected a few times. This sequence joins TRBV7-9 and TRBJ2-1, with 9 bases identical to TRBD2. The V segment lost 5 bases and the J segment 12 bases; nucleotides outside the gene matches: 5. Per germline, CDR1 SEHNR and CDR2 FQNEAQ (reference sequence). The CDR3 has 12 residues. CDR3 nucleotide sequence: TGTGCCAGCAGCCCTAGCGGGATGGGGCAGTTCTTC. It specifies CASSPSGMGQFF.

This clonotype appeared a single time. Relative to the germline gene, one junction end is altered; a read error may explain this. The chain couples TRBV7-9 to TRBJ2-2, with D unclear. CDR1 and CDR2 (germline): SEHNR, FQNEAQ (reference sequence). This CDR3 contains 14 residues. In DNA form, the CDR3 reads TGCGCCAGCAGCTTGGAAAGGGTCACCGGGGAGCTGTTTTTT. Translated: CASSLERVTGELFF.

This clonotype showed up many times. V gene TRBV7-9 combines with J gene TRBJ1-2; maybe TRBD1 (6 bases). From germline, CDR1 is SEHNR and CDR2 FQNEAQ (reference sequence). The CDR3 sequence is 14 residues long. Trimming took off 1 base at V and 3 bases at J, with 9 bases between the two ends. CDR3 sequence: CASSLGAGDYGYTF. Written as DNA, the CDR3 is TGTGCCAGCAGCTTAGGCGCAGGGGACTATGGCTACACCTTC.